A single sample gave rise to the 10 T cell receptor beta chains below, sequenced in a study of T cells in localized non-small cell lung cancer. Assay: immunoSEQ multiplex PCR; the TCRdb copy retains only in-frame clones and omits some. Among some 140,000 clones, around 90% were seen once, and the ten largest hold around 1.7%. The starting material was peripheral blood, obtained before any cancer treatment. The receptors derive from an older female donor with stage I lung adenocarcinoma.

The chain links TRBV5-1 to TRBJ1-3, with D uncertain. CDR3 length: 13 residues. V was clipped by 5 bases and J by 2 bases, with 8 bases between them. The germline V gene has CDR1 SGHRS and CDR2 YFSETQ. The CDR3 DNA reads as TGCGCCAGCAGTGATATGGCTGGAAACACCATATATTTT. Its translation: CASSDMAGNTIYF.

The chain employs TRBV5-1 and TRBJ2-3; 13 bases line up with TRBD2. This CDR3 is 17 amino acids long. V was pared by 4 bases and J by 4 bases, with 9 bases of the junction left unmatched. Per the germline V gene, CDR1 is SGHRS and CDR2 is YFSETQ. The chain's CDR3 is CASSQELAGGPADTQYF. As DNA, the CDR3 is TGCGCCAGCAGCCAAGAACTAGCGGGAGGGCCTGCAGATACGCAGTATTTT.

This chain connects TRBV5-4 to TRBJ2-3; TRBD1 might be the D (5 bases). V lost 6 bases, J lost 4 bases, and 24 bases lay in between. Germline V CDR1 and CDR2: SGHNT, YYREEE (reference sequence). This CDR3 is 17 amino acids long. The CDR3 nucleotides are TGTGCCAGCAACCTTCCCGGGCGTTTAATAGGGGCAGATACGCAGTATTTT. Amino acids: CASNLPGRLIGADTQYF.

This clone was recorded once. This chain uses TRBV6-1 with TRBJ1-2; TRBD1 matches at 7 bases. V dropped 2 bases and J dropped 5; count of bases not matched to a gene: 8. The CDR3 consists of 15 residues. Germline assignment: CDR1 MNHNS and CDR2 SASEGT. CDR3 protein: CASSEYRGKMYGYTF. The CDR3 region has the DNA TGTGCCAGCAGTGAATACAGGGGTAAAATGTATGGCTACACCTTC.

J is TRBJ2-3 and V is TRBV11-2, with no clear D. V dropped 5 bases and J dropped 5 bases, with 8 bases sitting between them. Germline loops: CDR1 SGHAT, CDR2 FQNNGV. CDR3 length equals 12 residues. The CDR3 DNA reads TGTGCCAGCAGCGCCCGAGGAGATACGCAGTATTTT. Its translation: CASSARGDTQYF.

J is TRBJ2-1 and V is TRBV11-3; D unresolved. Germline V gives CDR1 SGHNT, CDR2 YENEEA. Trimming pared 5 bases from V and 7 bases from J, leaving 12 bases between. The CDR3 sequence is 13 residues long. The DNA of the CDR3 is TGTGCCAGCAGCAGCAGACTCGCGAATGAGCAGTTCTTC. This sequence encodes CASSSRLANEQFF.

The chain carries TRBV5-4 and TRBJ2-7, with 13 positions matching TRBD2. Germline values: CDR1 SGHNT, CDR2 YYREEE (reference sequence). Trimming took 3 bases from V and 5 from J; bases not matched to a gene: 11. This CDR3 region has 17 residues. This CDR3 is CASSSRGLAGNSHEQYF. DNA for the CDR3: TGTGCCAGCAGCTCAAGGGGACTAGCGGGAAATTCCCACGAGCAGTACTTC.

The chain combines TRBV28 with TRBJ2-7; a possible D gene is TRBD1 (6 bases). The CDR3 totals 12 residues. V was trimmed by 7 bases and J by 2 bases, leaving 9 bases between them. Germline values: CDR1 MDHEN, CDR2 SYDVKM. CDR3: CASMGQPYEQYF. The CDR3, as DNA: TGTGCCAGCATGGGACAACCCTACGAGCAGTACTTC. Looking up the rest from reference TRBV28 and TRBJ2-7 gives the full variable domain: DVKVTQSSRYLVKRTGEKVFLECVQDMDHENMFWYRQDPGLGLRLIYFSYDVKMKEKGDIPEGYSVSREKKERFSLILESASTNQTSMYLCASMGQPYEQYFGPGTRLTVT.

The chain recombines TRBV7-9 with TRBJ1-6; unclear D gene. This CDR3 is 15 amino acids long. V was cut by 1 base and J by 7 bases, with 11 bases left in between. Germline CDR1 is SEHNR and CDR2 is FQNEAQ (reference sequence). CDR3 coding DNA: TGTGCCAGCAGCTTAGACTGGGTGCAGAATTCACCCCTCCACTTT. Its translation: CASSLDWVQNSPLHF.

The chain carries TRBV14 and TRBJ2-2; D is ambiguous. The V end lost 3 bases, the J end lost 2 bases, and 7 bases lay between the germline ends. The germline V gene encodes CDR1 SGHDN and CDR2 FVKESK. The CDR3 has 14 residues. The CDR3 spells CASSQEINTGELFF. The DNA of the CDR3 is TGTGCCAGCAGCCAGGAAATCAACACCGGGGAGCTGTTTTTT.